The 8 T cell receptor beta chains in this list originate from one sample, sequenced in a study of cytomegalovirus exposure and HLA in healthy donors. The PCR made use of 60 Vbeta and 13 Jbeta primers. Clones were read by immunoSEQ multiplex PCR, and TCRdb kept only the in-frame ones, dropping some. The table has approximately 150,000 clones, around 79% seen once. The specimen sequenced was PBMCs. These receptors all come from a human donor in good health.

The chain uses TRBV6-4 and TRBJ2-1, with TRBD2 identical over 8 bases. In germline, CDR1 is MRHNA, CDR2 SNTAGT. The CDR3 spans 16 residues. Trimming took 4 bases from V and 2 from J; bases not matched to a gene: 7. Here the CDR3 DNA reads TGTGCCAGCAGTGCGGTGAGCGGGAGCCCCTACAATGAGCAGTTCTTC. This sequence encodes CASSAVSGSPYNEQFF.

This chain joins TRBV27 and TRBJ2-1; possibly TRBD1 for D (6 bases). The V gene lost 2 bases and the J gene lost 8 bases, with 10 bases spanning the gap. This CDR3 region has 13 residues. CDR1 MNHEY and CDR2 SMNVEV come from the germline V gene (reference sequence). CDR3 amino acids: CASSLTRGYEQFF. The CDR3 nucleotides are TGTGCCAGCAGTTTAACAAGGGGGTATGAGCAGTTCTTC.

The chain links TRBV6-5 to TRBJ2-2; D gene ambiguous. This CDR3 contains 14 residues. Per germline, CDR1 MNHEY and CDR2 SVGAGI. V dropped 2 bases and J dropped 2 bases, with 6 bases sitting between them. CDR3 in amino acids: CASSYALNTGELFF. CDR3 DNA: TGTGCCAGCAGTTACGCCCTAAACACCGGGGAGCTGTTTTTT.

The rearrangement uses TRBV19 and TRBJ2-7; 7 bases fit TRBD1. Germline CDR1 LNHDA, CDR2 SQIVND (reference sequence). Unmatched junction bases numbered 10, after V lost 5 bases and J lost 3 bases. There are 15 residues in the CDR3. The CDR3 region is CASSATGSGSYEQYF. Here the CDR3 DNA reads TGTGCCAGTAGTGCGACAGGGTCGGGGAGCTACGAGCAGTACTTC.

This clone was recorded once. The chain is built from TRBV5-5 and TRBJ1-2; D is ambiguous. The CDR3 sequence is 14 residues long. Germline V gene lookup returns CDR1 SGHKS and CDR2 YYEKEE (reference sequence). The V end was cut by 4 bases, the J end by 7 bases, with 17 bases between. CDR3 sequence: CASSTGSIVGGYTF. For the CDR3, the DNA is TGTGCCAGCAGCACCGGGAGCATTGTAGGTGGCTACACCTTC.

The J gene is TRBJ2-5, the V gene TRBV2, with D tentatively TRBD1 (6 bases). Germline CDR1 SNHLY, CDR2 FYNNEI. The CDR3 runs 12 residues. The germline V and J ends were trimmed by 3 bases and 5 bases, with 7 bases remaining between them. The CDR3, as DNA: TGTGCCAGCAGTGAGAGGGGGGAGACCCAGTACTTC. Translating gives CASSERGETQYF. The variable domain in full, with the rest retrieved from reference TRBV2 and TRBJ2-5, is EPEVTQTPSHQVTQMGQEVILRCVPISNHLYFYWYRQILGQKVEFLVSFYNNEISEKSEIFDDQFSVERPDGSNFTLKIRSTKLEDSAMYFCASSERGETQYFGPGTRLLVL.

The rearrangement uses TRBV7-8 and TRBJ2-4; 10 bases map to TRBD2. The CDR3 loop spans 16 amino acids. V trimming: 3 bases; J trimming: 0 bases; junction bases outside the gene matches: 2. CDR1 is SGHVS, CDR2 FQNEAQ, per germline. The CDR3, as DNA: TGTGCCAGCAGCTTTAGCGGGGGGCTAGCCAAAAACATTCAGTACTTC. As protein: CASSFSGGLAKNIQYF. Full variable domain (missing parts from reference TRBV7-8 and TRBJ2-4): GAGVSQSPRYKVAKRGQDVALRCDPISGHVSLFWYQQALGQGPEFLTYFQNEAQLDKSGLPSDRFFAERPEGSVSTLKIQRTQQEDSAVYLCASSFSGGLAKNIQYFGAGTRLSVL.

Points on this clone: The identical CDR3 is also encoded by other nucleotide sequences in the sample. V gene TRBV9 combines with J gene TRBJ2-1; 7 nucleotides agree with TRBD2. The V segment lost 0 bases and the J segment 4 bases; nucleotides outside the gene matches: 4. CDR3 length: 15 residues. CDR1 and CDR2 from the germline V gene are SGDLS and YYNGEE. CDR3 nucleotides: TGTGCCAGCAGCGTAGGGCTAGCGGATTACAATGAGCAGTTCTTC. Its protein product is CASSVGLADYNEQFF.